This T cell receptor beta chain was captured by sequencing in a study of shared clonotypes between healthy human individuals. Study outcomes and limitations: Naive subsets typically showed greater estimated richness than memory subsets.

In regard to this clone: What it binds is not known.

Sequencing was at deep level. Sorted-subset replicate PCR reactions contained 150 to 200 ng DNA, corresponding to some 29,000 T cell genomes. In the authors' workflow: Junction-only immunoSEQ sequences carried no quality scores, so filtering differed. The data were produced by immunoSEQ multiplex PCR, yet TCRdb's version contains in-frame clones alone and is incomplete. V, J and clone size are taken as reported in that table, and D and trimming were inferred from the DNA itself. This sample carries around 750,000 clones, less than 85% of them seen once, and the ten largest clones take around 1.6%. The germline V and J ends were trimmed by 7 bases and 4 bases, with 17 bases remaining between them. The CDR3 loop spans 14 amino acids. In germline, CDR1 is SGHRS, CDR2 YFSETQ.

The sample consisted of memory CD4+ T cells sorted from blood. Indicated subset: CD45RA-negative fraction. The TCR sequence derives from a woman aged 30 to 39 in good health. The genes are TRBV5-1 and TRBJ1-2; D is unresolved. The CDR3: CASRETIPAYGYTF. In nucleotides, the CDR3 is TGCGCCAGCCGAGAGACAATCCCCGCCTATGGCTACACCTTC.